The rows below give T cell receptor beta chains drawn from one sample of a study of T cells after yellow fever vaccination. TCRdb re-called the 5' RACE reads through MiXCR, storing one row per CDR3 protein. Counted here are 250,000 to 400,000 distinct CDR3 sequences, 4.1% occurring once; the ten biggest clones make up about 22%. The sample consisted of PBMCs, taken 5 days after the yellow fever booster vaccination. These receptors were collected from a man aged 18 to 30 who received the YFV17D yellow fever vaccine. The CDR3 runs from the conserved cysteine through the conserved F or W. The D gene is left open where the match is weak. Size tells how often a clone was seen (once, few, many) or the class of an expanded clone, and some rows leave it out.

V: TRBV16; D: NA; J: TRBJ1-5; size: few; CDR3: CASSHGRNQPQHF; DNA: TGTGCCAGCAGCCACGGTCGTAATCAGCCCCAGCATTTT
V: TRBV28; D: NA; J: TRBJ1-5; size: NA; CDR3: CASSYRAGNQPQHF; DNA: TGTGCCAGCAGTTACAGGGCGGGCAATCAGCCCCAGCATTTT
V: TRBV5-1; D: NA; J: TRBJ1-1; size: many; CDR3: CASSRGEAGGTEAFF; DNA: TGCGCCAGCAGCCGGGGTGAGGCAGGAGGCACTGAAGCTTTCTTT
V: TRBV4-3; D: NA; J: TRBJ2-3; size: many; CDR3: CASSRGRTEDRTDTQYF; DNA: TGCGCCAGCAGCCGAGGGAGGACAGAAGACCGCACAGATACGCAGTATTTT
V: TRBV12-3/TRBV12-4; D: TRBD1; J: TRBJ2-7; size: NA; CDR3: CASRRGTAEQYF; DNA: TGTGCCAGCAGGCGTGGGACAGCCGAGCAGTACTTC
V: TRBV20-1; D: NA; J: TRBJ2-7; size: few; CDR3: CSAPGQTNFYEQYF; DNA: TGCAGTGCCCCGGGTCAGACCAACTTCTACGAGCAGTACTTC
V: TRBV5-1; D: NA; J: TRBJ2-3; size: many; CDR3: CASSLTGSADTQYF; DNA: TGCGCCAGCAGCTTGACAGGGAGCGCAGATACGCAGTATTTT
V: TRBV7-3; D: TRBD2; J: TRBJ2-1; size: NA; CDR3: CASSSTLAGDYNEQFF; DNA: TGTGCCAGCAGCTCCACGCTAGCGGGGGATTACAATGAGCAGTTCTTC
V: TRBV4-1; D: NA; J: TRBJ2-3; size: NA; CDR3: CASSQPTGRRDTQYF; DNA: TGCGCCAGCAGCCAACCGACAGGCCGTAGGGATACGCAGTATTTT
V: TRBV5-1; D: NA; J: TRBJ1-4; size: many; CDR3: CASTAATNEKLFF; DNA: TGCGCCAGCACCGCAGCAACTAATGAAAAACTGTTTTTT
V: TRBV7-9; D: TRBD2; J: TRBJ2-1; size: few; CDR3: CASSLPLGRGLGNEQFF; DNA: TGTGCCAGCAGCTTACCCCTAGGGCGGGGGTTAGGCAATGAGCAGTTCTTC
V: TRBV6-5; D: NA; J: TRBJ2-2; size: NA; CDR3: CASSLSQGTGELIF; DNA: TGTGCCAGCAGTCTAAGTCAAGGCACCGGGGAGCTGATTTTT
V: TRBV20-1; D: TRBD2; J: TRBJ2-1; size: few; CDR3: CSAILAGDYNEQFF; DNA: TGCAGTGCTATTCTAGCGGGGGACTACAATGAGCAGTTCTTC
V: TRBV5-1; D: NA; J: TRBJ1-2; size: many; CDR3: CASSETTGVYGYTF; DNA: TGCGCCAGCAGCGAGACCACAGGCGTCTATGGCTACACCTTC
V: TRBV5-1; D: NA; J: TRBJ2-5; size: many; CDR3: CASSLGQETQYF; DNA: TGCGCCAGCAGCTTGGGGCAAGAGACCCAGTACTTC
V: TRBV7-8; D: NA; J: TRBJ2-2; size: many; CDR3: CASQRSKNTGELFF; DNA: TGTGCCAGCCAACGAAGCAAGAACACCGGGGAGCTGTTTTTT
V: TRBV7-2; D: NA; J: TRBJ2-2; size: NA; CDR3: CASSGKHGAGELFF; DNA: TGTGCCAGCAGCGGAAAGCATGGGGCCGGGGAGCTGTTTTTT
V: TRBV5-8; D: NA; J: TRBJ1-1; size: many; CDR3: CASSLAGRVNTEAFF; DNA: TGTGCCAGCAGCTTGGCGGGACGGGTGAACACTGAAGCTTTCTTT
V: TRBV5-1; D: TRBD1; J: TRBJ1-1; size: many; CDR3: CASSLTGGTEAFF; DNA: TGTGCCAGCAGTTTAACAGGGGGGACTGAAGCTTTCTTT
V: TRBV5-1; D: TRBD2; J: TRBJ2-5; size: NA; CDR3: CASTGTSGQETQYF; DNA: TGCGCCAGCACCGGGACTAGCGGGCAAGAGACCCAGTACTTC
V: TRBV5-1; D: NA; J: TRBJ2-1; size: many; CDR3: CASSLSAGDDEQFF; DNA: TGCGCCAGCAGCTTGTCTGCCGGCGACGATGAGCAGTTCTTC
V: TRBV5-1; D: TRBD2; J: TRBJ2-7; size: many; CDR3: CASRRASGDYEQYF; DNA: TGCGCCAGCAGACGGGCTAGCGGGGATTACGAGCAGTACTTC
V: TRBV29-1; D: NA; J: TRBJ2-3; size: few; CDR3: CSVLEASSTDTQYF; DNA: TGCAGCGTTTTGGAGGCCTCTAGCACAGATACGCAGTATTTT
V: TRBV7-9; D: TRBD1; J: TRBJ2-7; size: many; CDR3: CASSLVGHRGLGPPYEQYF; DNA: TGTGCCAGCAGCTTAGTGGGGCACAGGGGGCTTGGCCCTCCCTACGAGCAGTACTTC
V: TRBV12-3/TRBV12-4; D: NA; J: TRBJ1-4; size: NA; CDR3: CASSSGTSSRKEKLFF; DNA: TGTGCCAGCAGTTCCGGGACATCCTCCCGTAAGGAAAAACTGTTTTTT
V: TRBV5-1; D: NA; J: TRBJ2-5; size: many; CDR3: CASSLGTVQETQYF; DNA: TGTGCCAGCAGCCTGGGGACGGTTCAAGAGACCCAGTACTTC
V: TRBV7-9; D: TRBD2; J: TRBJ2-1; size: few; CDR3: CASSKGLAGVAHEQFF; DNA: TGTGCCAGCAGCAAGGGACTAGCGGGGGTTGCCCATGAGCAGTTCTTC
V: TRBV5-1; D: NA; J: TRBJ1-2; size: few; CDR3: CASSPLPGDGYTF; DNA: TGCGCCAGCAGCCCCCTACCGGGGGATGGCTACACCTTC
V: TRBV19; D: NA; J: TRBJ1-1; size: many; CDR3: CASSIDWLMNTEAFF; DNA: TGTGCCAGTAGTATAGATTGGCTGATGAACACTGAAGCTTTCTTT
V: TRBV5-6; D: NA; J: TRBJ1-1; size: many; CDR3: CASSLYRNTEAFF; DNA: TGTGCCAGCAGCTTGTACAGGAACACTGAAGCTTTCTTT
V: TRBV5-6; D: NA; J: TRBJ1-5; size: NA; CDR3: CASSPGGQPQHF; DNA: TGTGCCAGCAGCCCAGGAGGTCAGCCCCAGCATTTT
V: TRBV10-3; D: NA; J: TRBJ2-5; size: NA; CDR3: CAISDLQETQYF; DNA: TGTGCCATCAGTGATCTGCAAGAGACCCAGTACTTC
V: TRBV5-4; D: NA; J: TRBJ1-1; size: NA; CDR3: CASSPTGHPTSGAFF; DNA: TGTGCCAGCAGCCCAACCGGGCACCCCACCTCGGGAGCTTTCTTT
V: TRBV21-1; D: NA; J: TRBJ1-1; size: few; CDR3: CASSKVGGHLDTEAFF; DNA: TGTGCCAGCAGCAAAGTGGGGGGACACCTAGACACTGAAGCTTTCTTT
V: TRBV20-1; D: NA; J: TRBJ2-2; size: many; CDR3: CSAREGGELFF; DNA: TGCAGTGCTAGAGAAGGCGGGGAGCTGTTTTTT
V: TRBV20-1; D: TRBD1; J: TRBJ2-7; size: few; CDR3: CSARSPTGKVPYEQYF; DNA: TGCAGTGCTAGATCGCCGACAGGGAAGGTTCCCTACGAGCAGTACTTC
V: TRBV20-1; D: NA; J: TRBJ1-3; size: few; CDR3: CSAEDSAGNTIYF; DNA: TGCAGTGCTGAAGACAGTGCTGGAAACACCATATATTTT
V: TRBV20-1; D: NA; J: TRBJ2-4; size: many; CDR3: CSAKDSIRDIGYIQYF; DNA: TGCAGTGCTAAAGATTCAATCCGGGACATCGGGTACATTCAGTACTTC
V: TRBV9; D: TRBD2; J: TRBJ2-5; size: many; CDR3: CASSVGTSGGETQYF; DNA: TGTGCCAGCAGCGTAGGGACTAGCGGGGGAGAGACCCAGTACTTC
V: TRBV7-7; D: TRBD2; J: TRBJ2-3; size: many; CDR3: CASSLGGGPGDTQYF; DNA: TGTGCTAGCAGCTTAGGCGGGGGGCCCGGGGATACGCAGTATTTT
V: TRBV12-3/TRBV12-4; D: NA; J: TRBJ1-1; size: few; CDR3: CASSSGQGAFF; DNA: TGTGCCAGCAGTTCGGGTCAAGGGGCTTTCTTT
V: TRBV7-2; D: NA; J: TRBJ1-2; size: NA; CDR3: CASSPSRGPGYTF; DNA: TGTGCCAGCAGCCCGAGTAGGGGTCCGGGCTACACCTTC
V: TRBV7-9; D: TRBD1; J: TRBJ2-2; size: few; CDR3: CASSRRGPTGELFF; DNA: TGTGCCAGCAGCCGCAGGGGGCCAACCGGGGAGCTGTTTTTT
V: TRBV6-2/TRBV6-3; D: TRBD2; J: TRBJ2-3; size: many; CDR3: CASSSSGGPQYF; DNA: TGTGCCAGCAGTTCCAGCGGGGGCCCGCAGTATTTT
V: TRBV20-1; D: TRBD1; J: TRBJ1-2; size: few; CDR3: CSAPDGQGLSGYTF; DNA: TGCAGTGCCCCAGACGGACAGGGGTTAAGTGGCTACACCTTC
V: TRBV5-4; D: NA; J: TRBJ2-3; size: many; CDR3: CASSQTKGGDTQYF; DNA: TGTGCCAGCAGCCAAACCAAAGGGGGAGATACGCAGTATTTT
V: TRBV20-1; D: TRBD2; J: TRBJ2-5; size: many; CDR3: CSARVGGLQETQYF; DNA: TGCAGTGCTAGGGTGGGGGGGTTACAAGAGACCCAGTACTTC